This TCR beta chain was recovered during a study of blood T cell repertoires in COVID-19. At the level of the study: Samples of COVID-19 (acute and convalescent) were obtained from the United States, Italy and Spain.

Recruited during active infection, patients (from Seattle) were subsequently followed longitudinally. This CDR3 is built from 16 residues. V lost 1 base to trimming and J lost 1 base; unmatched junction nucleotides: 5. Germline-derived CDR1 and CDR2 are SGHTA and FQGNSA. Method: immunoSEQ multiplex PCR; TCRdb's copy keeps in-frame clones and lacks some. This sample has roughly 210,000 clones; 80% to 85% occur once, and the top ten carry 10% to 13%. This chain uses TRBV7-2 with TRBJ2-5, with 8 bases lining up with TRBD2. This TCR derives from a woman of 80 years or more with COVID-19, enrolled during active disease. Sequences were obtained from peripheral blood. The CDR3 bases are TGTGCCAGCAGCTTAGTGAGCGGGGGTTTCCAAGAGACCCAGTACTTC. Translation gives CASSLVSGGFQETQYF. Looking up the rest from reference TRBV7-2 and TRBJ2-5 gives the full variable domain: GAGVSQSPSNKVTEKGKDVELRCDPISGHTALYWYRQSLGQGLEFLIYFQGNSAPDKSGLPSDRFSAERTGGSVSTLTIQRTQQEDSAVYLCASSLVSGGFQETQYFGPGTRLLVL.